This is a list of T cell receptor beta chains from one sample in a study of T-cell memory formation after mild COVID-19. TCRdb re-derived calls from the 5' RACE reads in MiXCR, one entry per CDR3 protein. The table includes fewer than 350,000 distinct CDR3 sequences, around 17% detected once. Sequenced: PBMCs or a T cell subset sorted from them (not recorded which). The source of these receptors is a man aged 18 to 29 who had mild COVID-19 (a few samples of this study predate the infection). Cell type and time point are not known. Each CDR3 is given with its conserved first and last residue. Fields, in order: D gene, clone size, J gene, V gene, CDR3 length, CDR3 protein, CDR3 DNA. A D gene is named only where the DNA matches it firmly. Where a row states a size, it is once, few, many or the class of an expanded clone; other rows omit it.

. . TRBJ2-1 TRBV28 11 CASSPPVEQFF TGTGCCAGCAGCCCCCCGGTTGAGCAGTTCTTC
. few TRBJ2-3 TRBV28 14 CASQSSNTPDTQYF TGTGCCAGCCAATCCTCTAACACGCCAGATACGCAGTATTTT
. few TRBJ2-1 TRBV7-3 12 CASSPDRSKQFF TGTGCCAGCAGCCCAGACAGGTCTAAGCAGTTCTTC
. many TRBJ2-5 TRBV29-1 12 CSVGRVQETQYF TGCAGCGTTGGCAGGGTCCAAGAGACCCAGTACTTC
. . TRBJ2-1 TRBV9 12 CASSERNNEQFF TGTGCCAGCAGCGAGAGAAACAATGAGCAGTTCTTC
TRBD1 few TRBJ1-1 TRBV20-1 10 CSTGAVGAFF TGCAGTACAGGGGCAGTGGGCGCTTTCTTT
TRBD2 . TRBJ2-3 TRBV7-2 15 CASSLVGTNTDTQYF TGTGCCAGCAGCTTAGTGGGGACTAACACAGATACGCAGTATTTT
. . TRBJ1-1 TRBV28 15 CASSLIDAVGTEAFF TGTGCCAGCAGTTTAATTGACGCAGTTGGCACTGAAGCTTTCTTT
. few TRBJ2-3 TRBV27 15 CASSVGPWVTDTQYF TGTGCCAGCAGCGTGGGACCGTGGGTCACAGATACGCAGTATTTT
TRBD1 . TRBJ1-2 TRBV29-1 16 CSGGGQGPLDNYGYTF TGCAGCGGGGGCGGACAGGGGCCACTCGATAACTATGGCTACACCTTC
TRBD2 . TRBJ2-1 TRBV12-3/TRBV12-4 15 CASSLSLAGVDEQFF TGTGCCAGCAGTTTGTCTCTAGCGGGGGTCGATGAGCAGTTCTTC
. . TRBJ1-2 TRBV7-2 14 CASSPLGGKDGYTF TGTGCCAGCAGCCCCCTGGGAGGGAAAGATGGCTACACCTTC
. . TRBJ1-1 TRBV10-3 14 CAIRVGTTNTEAFF TGTGCCATCAGGGTGGGGACAACGAACACTGAAGCTTTCTTT
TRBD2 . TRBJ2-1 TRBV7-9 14 CASSYPGGGNEQFF TGTGCCAGCAGTTACCCCGGGGGAGGGAATGAGCAGTTCTTC
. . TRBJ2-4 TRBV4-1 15 CASSQDERKGNIQYF TGCGCCAGCAGCCAAGACGAAAGAAAGGGAAACATTCAGTACTTC
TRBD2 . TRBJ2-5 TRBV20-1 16 CSAREVSGGTLETQYF TGCAGTGCTAGAGAGGTTAGCGGGGGGACTCTGGAGACCCAGTACTTC
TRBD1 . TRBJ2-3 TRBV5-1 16 CASSLADRGGTDTQYF TGCGCCAGCAGCTTGGCCGACAGGGGGGGCACAGATACGCAGTATTTT
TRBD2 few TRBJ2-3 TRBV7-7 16 CASSPLAGGPADTQYF TGTGCCAGCAGCCCTTTAGCGGGGGGGCCTGCAGATACGCAGTATTTT
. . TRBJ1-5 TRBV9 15 CASSPGQSYNQPQHF TGTGCCAGCAGCCCCGGACAGTCCTACAATCAGCCCCAGCATTTT
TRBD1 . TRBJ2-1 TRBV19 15 CASSIPGQGSNEQFF TGTGCCAGTAGTATTCCCGGACAGGGGTCTAATGAGCAGTTCTTC
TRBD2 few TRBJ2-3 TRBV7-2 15 CATKRLAGDKDTQYF TGTGCCACTAAAAGACTAGCGGGGGACAAGGATACGCAGTATTTT